These T cell receptor beta chains were read from a single sample in a study of cytomegalovirus exposure and HLA in healthy donors. TCRdb's copy holds only in-frame clones and misses some; the assay was immunoSEQ multiplex PCR. Counted here are fewer than 150,000 clones, just over 85% occurring once; the ten biggest clones make up approximately 8%. The sequencing sample was made of PBMCs. The source of these receptors is a woman younger than 30 in good health and CMV-seropositive. The conserved cysteine and the conserved F or W are not part of the CDR3 here. The order of the fields is J gene, CDR3 length, V gene, CDR3 protein.

j_call: TRBJ2-6; cdr3_length: 16; v_call: TRBV10-1; cdr3_aa: ASQDKTDGGAGANVLT
j_call: TRBJ1-6; cdr3_length: 13; v_call: TRBV4-3; cdr3_aa: ASSQEVTENSPLH
j_call: TRBJ1-2; cdr3_length: 11; v_call: TRBV29-1; cdr3_aa: SVPGDREDGYT
j_call: TRBJ1-2; cdr3_length: 13; v_call: TRBV28; cdr3_aa: ASGLGASGDYGYT
j_call: TRBJ1-4; cdr3_length: 11; v_call: TRBV2; cdr3_aa: ASSGFGNEKLF
j_call: TRBJ1-2; cdr3_length: 13; v_call: TRBV9; cdr3_aa: ASSVGPTGWEGYT
j_call: TRBJ1-1; cdr3_length: 10; v_call: TRBV18; cdr3_aa: ASSPNSREAF
j_call: TRBJ1-4; cdr3_length: 12; v_call: TRBV6-6; cdr3_aa: ASSSSTSGEKLF
j_call: TRBJ2-7; cdr3_length: 13; v_call: TRBV15; cdr3_aa: ATSRDRGTSHEQY
j_call: TRBJ2-5; cdr3_length: 13; v_call: TRBV5-6; cdr3_aa: ASSGGTGELETQY
j_call: TRBJ2-3; cdr3_length: 13; v_call: TRBV5-6; cdr3_aa: ASSFRTGVTDTQY
j_call: TRBJ2-7; cdr3_length: 10; v_call: TRBV7-9; cdr3_aa: ASSPLAYEQY
j_call: TRBJ2-3; cdr3_length: 12; v_call: TRBV5-1; cdr3_aa: ASSLGQGADTQY
j_call: TRBJ2-7; cdr3_length: 11; v_call: TRBV27; cdr3_aa: ASSFLAEHEQY
j_call: TRBJ1-1; cdr3_length: 14; v_call: TRBV19; cdr3_aa: ASSPYRGEGYTEAF
j_call: TRBJ1-4; cdr3_length: 14; v_call: TRBV11-2; cdr3_aa: ASSHALARGSEKLF
j_call: TRBJ1-1; cdr3_length: 12; v_call: TRBV30; cdr3_aa: AWSVVSSKSEAF
j_call: TRBJ2-2; cdr3_length: 17; v_call: TRBV7-2; cdr3_aa: ASSKWRLAGTKNTGELF
j_call: TRBJ2-3; cdr3_length: 14; v_call: TRBV11-1; cdr3_aa: ASRKRASGGTDTQY
j_call: TRBJ1-1; cdr3_length: 12; v_call: TRBV5-4; cdr3_aa: ASSFGQGKSEAF
j_call: TRBJ1-1; cdr3_length: 11; v_call: TRBV5-8; cdr3_aa: ASSLSGGTEAF
j_call: TRBJ1-5; cdr3_length: 12; v_call: TRBV7-9; cdr3_aa: ASSRDRVGQPQH
j_call: TRBJ2-2; cdr3_length: 12; v_call: TRBV6-6; cdr3_aa: ALRLASGTGELF
j_call: TRBJ1-1; cdr3_length: 12; v_call: TRBV13; cdr3_aa: ASSGQGGNTEAF